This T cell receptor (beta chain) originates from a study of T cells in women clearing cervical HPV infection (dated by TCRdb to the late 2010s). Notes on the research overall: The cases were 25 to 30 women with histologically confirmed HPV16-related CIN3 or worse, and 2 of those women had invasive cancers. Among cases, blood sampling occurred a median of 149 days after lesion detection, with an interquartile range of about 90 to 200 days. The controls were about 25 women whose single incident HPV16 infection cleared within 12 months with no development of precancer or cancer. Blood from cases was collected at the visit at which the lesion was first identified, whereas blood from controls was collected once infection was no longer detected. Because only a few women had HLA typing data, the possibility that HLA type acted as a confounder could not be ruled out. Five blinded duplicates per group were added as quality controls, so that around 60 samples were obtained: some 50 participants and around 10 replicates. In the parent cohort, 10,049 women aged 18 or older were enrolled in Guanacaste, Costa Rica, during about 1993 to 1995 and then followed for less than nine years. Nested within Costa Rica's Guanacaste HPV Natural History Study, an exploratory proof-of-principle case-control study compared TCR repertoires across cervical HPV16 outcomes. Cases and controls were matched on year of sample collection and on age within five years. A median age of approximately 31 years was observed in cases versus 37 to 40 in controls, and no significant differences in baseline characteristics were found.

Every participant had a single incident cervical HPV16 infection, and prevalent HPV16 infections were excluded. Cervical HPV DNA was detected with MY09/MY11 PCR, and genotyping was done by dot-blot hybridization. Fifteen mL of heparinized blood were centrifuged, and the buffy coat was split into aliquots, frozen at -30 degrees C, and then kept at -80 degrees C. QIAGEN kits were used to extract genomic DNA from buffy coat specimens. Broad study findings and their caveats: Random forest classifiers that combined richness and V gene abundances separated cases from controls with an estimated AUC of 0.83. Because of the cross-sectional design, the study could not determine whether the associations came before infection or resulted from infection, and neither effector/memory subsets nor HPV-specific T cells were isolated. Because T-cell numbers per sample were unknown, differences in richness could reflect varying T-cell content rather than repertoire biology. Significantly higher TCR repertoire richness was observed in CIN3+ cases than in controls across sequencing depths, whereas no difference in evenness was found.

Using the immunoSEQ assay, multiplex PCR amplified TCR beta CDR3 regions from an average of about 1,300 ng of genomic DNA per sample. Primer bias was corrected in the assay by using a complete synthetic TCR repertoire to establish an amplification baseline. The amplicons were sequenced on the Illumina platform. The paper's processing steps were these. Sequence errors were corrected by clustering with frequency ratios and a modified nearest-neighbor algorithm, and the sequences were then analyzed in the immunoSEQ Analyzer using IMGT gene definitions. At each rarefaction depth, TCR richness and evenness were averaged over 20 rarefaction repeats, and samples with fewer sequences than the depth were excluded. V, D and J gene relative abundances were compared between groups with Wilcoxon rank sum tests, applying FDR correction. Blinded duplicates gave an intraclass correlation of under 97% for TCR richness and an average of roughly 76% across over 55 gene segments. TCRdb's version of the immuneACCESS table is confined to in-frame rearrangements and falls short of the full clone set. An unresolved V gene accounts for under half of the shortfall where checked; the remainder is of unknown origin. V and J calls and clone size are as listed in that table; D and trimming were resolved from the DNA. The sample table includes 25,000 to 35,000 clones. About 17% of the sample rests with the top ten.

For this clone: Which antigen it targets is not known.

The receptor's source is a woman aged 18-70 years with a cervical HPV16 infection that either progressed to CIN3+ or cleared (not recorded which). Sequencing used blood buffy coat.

Partial CDR3 DNA: TGCAGTGCTAGATCGACCGGGACTGGGAGGCTTAGCTCCTATAATTCACCA. The encoded protein is CSARSTGTGRLSSYNSP. Given in full, the CDR3 is CSARSTGTGRLSSYNSPLFF. This receptor chain uses TRBV20-1 and TRBJ1-4; D gene: possibly TRBD1, on 5 matching bases. The missing CDR3 end, 3 residues past where the read stops, is filled in from the germline J gene. From the germline V gene (reference sequence), CDR1 is DFQATT and CDR2 is SNEGSKA. The CDR3 holds 20 amino acids from the cysteine to the phenylalanine. Shown are 51 bases from within the CDR3, in frame from base 1.